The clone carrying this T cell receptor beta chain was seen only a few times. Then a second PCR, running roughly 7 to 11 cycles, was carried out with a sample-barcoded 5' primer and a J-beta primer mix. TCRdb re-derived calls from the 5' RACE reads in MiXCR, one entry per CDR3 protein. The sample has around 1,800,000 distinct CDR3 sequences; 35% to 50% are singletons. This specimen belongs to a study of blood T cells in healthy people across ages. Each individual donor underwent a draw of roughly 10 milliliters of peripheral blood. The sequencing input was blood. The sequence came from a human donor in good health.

The CDR3 bases are TGTGCCAGCAGTTTGATCGGGACTGCGGAAGTTCTGAACACTGAAGCTTTCTTT. It codes for CASSLIGTAEVLNTEAFF. The chain recombines TRBV28 with TRBJ1-1; D is possibly TRBD1 (5 bases). V dropped 3 bases and J dropped 0 bases, with 20 bases sitting between them. Germline V gives CDR1 MDHEN, CDR2 SYDVKM. This CDR3 has 18 residues.